The clone carrying this T cell receptor beta chain was recorded only once. Only in-frame clones appear in the TCRdb table, and some are missing; sequencing was by immunoSEQ multiplex PCR. The repertoire holds 66,000 or so clones, with less than 98% as singletons. The germline V gene encodes CDR1 LGHNA and CDR2 YNFKEQ. The CDR3 length is 16 residues. J lost 3 bases, V lost 3 bases, and 3 bases had no gene match. This entry belongs to a study of technical replicates of blood from several donors. The rearrangement joins TRBV4-2 to TRBJ2-1; 12 bases align to TRBD2. The receptor was derived from a human donor in good health. The sequencing input was T cells isolated from PBMCs. In nucleotides, the CDR3 is TGTGCCAGCAGCCAGGAGGGACTAGCGGGCTACAATGAGCAGTTCTTC. Residues: CASSQEGLAGYNEQFF.